Listed below are T cell receptor beta chains from one sample, sequenced in a study of T cell responses to AZD1222 COVID-19 vaccine. TCRdb's copy holds only in-frame clones and misses some; the assay was immunoSEQ multiplex PCR. This sample yields 96,000 or so clones, of which 70% to 90% are seen a single time; 1.6% belongs to the top ten. Here the sequenced sample was peripheral blood, taken on day 0 of AZD1222 vaccination. Receptors were obtained from an adult in good health. CDR3s include the opening cysteine and the closing phenylalanine or tryptophan. The D gene is left open where the match is weak. Size is stated for part of the rows, as once, few or many counts, or as a class when the clone is expanded.

>TRBJ2-7|NA|NA|TRBV7-2
CASSFMAGRYEQYF
TGTGCCAGCAGCTTTATGGCAGGGCGGTACGAGCAGTACTTC
>TRBJ2-5|NA|NA|TRBV3-1/TRBV3-2
CASSQDFGRETQYF
TGTGCCAGCAGCCAAGATTTTGGCAGGGAGACCCAGTACTTC
>TRBJ1-1|TRBD1|NA|TRBV7-9
CASSQGDRGAFF
TGTGCCAGCAGCCAAGGAGACAGGGGAGCTTTCTTT
>TRBJ2-5|NA|NA|TRBV5-1
CASSLYRSGQETQYF
TGCGCCAGCAGCTTGTATAGGAGCGGGCAAGAGACCCAGTACTTC
>TRBJ2-1|TRBD2|NA|TRBV7-7
CASSLDGGAQNEQFF
TGTGCTAGCAGCTTGGACGGGGGGGCCCAGAATGAGCAGTTCTTC
>TRBJ2-5|TRBD1|NA|TRBV24-1
CATSDLPDRGVETQYF
TGTGCCACCAGTGATTTGCCAGACAGGGGGGTCGAGACCCAGTACTTC
>TRBJ2-3|TRBD2|NA|TRBV5-1
CASSLVGGEDTQYF
TGCGCCAGCAGCTTGGTCGGGGGGGAAGATACGCAGTATTTT
>TRBJ2-7|NA|NA|TRBV7-3
CASSLTGGGNYEQYF
TGTGCCAGCAGCCTTACGGGTGGGGGAAACTACGAGCAGTACTTC
>TRBJ1-2|NA|once|TRBV19
CASSILGDGYTF
TGTGCCAGTAGTATTTTGGGGGATGGCTACACCTTC
>TRBJ1-2|NA|NA|TRBV30
CAWSPDYYGYTF
TGTGCCTGGAGCCCGGACTATTATGGCTACACCTTC